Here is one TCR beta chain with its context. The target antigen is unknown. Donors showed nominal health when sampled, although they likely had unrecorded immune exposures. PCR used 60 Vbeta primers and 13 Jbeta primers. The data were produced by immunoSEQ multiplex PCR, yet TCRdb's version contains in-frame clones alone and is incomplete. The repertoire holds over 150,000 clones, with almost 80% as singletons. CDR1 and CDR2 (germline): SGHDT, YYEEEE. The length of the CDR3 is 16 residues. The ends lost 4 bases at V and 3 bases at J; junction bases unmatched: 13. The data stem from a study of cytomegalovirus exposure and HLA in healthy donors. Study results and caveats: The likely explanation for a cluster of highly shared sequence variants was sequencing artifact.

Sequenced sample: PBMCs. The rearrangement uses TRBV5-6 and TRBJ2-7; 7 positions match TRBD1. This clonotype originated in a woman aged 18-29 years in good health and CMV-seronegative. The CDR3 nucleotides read TGTGCCAGCAGCAGAGAGGGACAGAGAAACTTCTACGAGCAGTACTTC. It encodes CASSREGQRNFYEQYF.